Below are 24 T cell receptor beta chains sequenced from a single sample in a study of vaccination and CD4 T cells after COVID-19 (dated 2022 in TCRdb). Their antigen targets remain unknown. The library relied on PCR. The instrument was an Illumina iSeq 100. DNA from cultured CD4+ T cells was subjected to TCR sequencing with the Oncomine TCR Beta short-read assay at the Johns Hopkins FTIC core. TCRdb applied fastp at Q25 and MiXCR to the public reads, then kept only in-frame beta chains. Each CDR3 protein gets just one entry, which takes the most common genes and DNA from the rows behind it. Recorded for this sample are roughly 13,000 distinct CDR3 sequences; roughly 52% of them occurred a single time. The ten largest clonotypes hold approximately 16% of the sample. This specimen's treatment or condition label, per the study, means: roughly ten-day PBMC culture with coronavirus spike peptide pools or control peptides (ViraFEST assay).

Sequencing input: CD4+ T cells from blood, cultured in vitro. These receptors came from a human donor who had recovered from COVID-19.

The chain uses TRBV4-1 and TRBJ1-1; the match to TRBD1 covers 7 bases. Trimming at V came to 4 bases and at J to 7 bases, leaving 12 bases not matched to a gene. The CDR3 contains 15 residues. CDR1 and CDR2 (germline): MGHRA, YSYEKL. CDR3 region: CASSRLIQGKGEAFF. CDR3 DNA: TGCGCCAGCAGCCGACTAATACAGGGGAAAGGTGAAGCTTTCTTT.

This clonotype was observed a handful of times. This chain uses TRBV19 with TRBJ1-5; TRBD1 agrees at 11 bases. CDR1 and CDR2 from the germline V gene are LNHDA and SQIVND (reference sequence). The V and J ends lost 1 base and 6 bases, in that order; junction bases with no gene match: 5. CDR3 length equals 16 residues. The CDR3 here is CASSIAGTGGFQPQHF. For the CDR3, the DNA is TGTGCCAGTAGTATAGCCGGGACAGGGGGATTTCAGCCCCAGCATTTT.

The rearrangement uses TRBV6-1 and TRBJ1-5; D remains ambiguous. V was cut by 8 bases and J by 0 bases, with 8 bases left in between. There are 13 residues in the CDR3. CDR1 and CDR2 from the germline V gene are MNHNS and SASEGT. CDR3 DNA: TGTGCCAGCCAGCGGGATAGCAATCAGCCCCAGCATTTT. Protein product: CASQRDSNQPQHF.

This clonotype occurred a few times. CDR3 loop: CSGRDSKSYEQYF. As DNA, the CDR3 is TGCAGTGGAAGGGATTCAAAGTCCTACGAGCAGTACTTC. The rearrangement uses TRBV20-1 and TRBJ2-7; D gene unclear. The CDR3 is 13 residues long. The ends were cut back, 7 bases at V and 1 base at J, with 14 bases in the middle. The V gene's germline CDR1 is DFQATT and CDR2 SNEGSKA (reference sequence).

The chain links TRBV20-1 to TRBJ2-7; tentative D call: TRBD1 (6 bases). Looked up from germline, CDR1 is DFQATT and CDR2 is SNEGSKA (reference sequence). V gave up 2 bases and J gave up 4 bases, with 27 bases separating them. The CDR3 consists of 18 residues. CDR3 amino acids: CSARIHRLGRGLDYEQYF. The CDR3 nucleotides are TGCAGTGCTAGAATCCACCGCCTCGGCAGGGGATTAGATTACGAGCAGTACTTC.

This clonotype was detected a few times. The chain recombines TRBV24-1 with TRBJ1-1, with D possibly matching TRBD1 (6 bases). The CDR3 length is 15 residues. The V gene lost 6 bases and the J gene lost 3 bases, with 16 bases spanning the gap. CDR1 is KGHDR, CDR2 SFDVKD, per germline. Here the CDR3 DNA reads TGTGCCACCAGTTCAGGGGTTCACGGGGACACTGAAGCTTTCTTT. Translation gives CATSSGVHGDTEAFF.

The chain employs TRBV28 and TRBJ1-4; 8 positions match TRBD1. The germline CDR1 and CDR2 sequences are MDHEN and SYDVKM. The CDR3 is 14 amino acids. Trimming took 4 bases from V and 7 from J; bases not matched to a gene: 5. DNA of the CDR3: TGTGCCAGCAGTTCGACAGGGGAGGGTGAAAAACTGTTTTTT. This encodes CASSSTGEGEKLFF.

The rearrangement uses TRBV2 and TRBJ1-1; D not certain. Trimming removed 7 bases at V and 1 base at J, with 16 bases between. From germline, CDR1 is SNHLY and CDR2 FYNNEI. The CDR3 runs 15 residues. The CDR3 region has the DNA TGTGCCAGCACGCCAACTGATTCGGCGAACACTGAAGCTTTCTTT. Protein product: CASTPTDSANTEAFF.

V is TRBV19 and J is TRBJ2-5; D is perhaps TRBD1 (6 bases). Trimming left V 4 bases short and J 5 bases short, with 8 bases between. The CDR3 is made up of 12 amino acids. Germline V gene sequence: CDR1 LNHDA, CDR2 SQIVND (reference sequence). The CDR3 sequence: CASSSDRETQYF. The CDR3 bases are TGTGCCAGTAGTAGCGACAGGGAGACCCAGTACTTC.

The V call is TRBV20-1, the J call TRBJ1-1; 8 positions agree with TRBD1. Looked up from germline, CDR1 is DFQATT and CDR2 is SNEGSKA (reference sequence). The junction had 7 bases not matched to a gene; V was cut back by 3 bases and J by 1 base. The CDR3 covers 15 residues. The CDR3 loop is CSASARTGTNTEAFF. The CDR3 DNA follows: TGCAGTGCTAGCGCCCGGACAGGGACGAACACTGAAGCTTTCTTT.

V and J are TRBV6-1 and TRBJ1-5; D possibly corresponds to TRBD1 (6 bases). Germline-derived CDR1 and CDR2 are MNHNS and SASEGT. With 8 bases removed from V and 2 bases from J, the gap between germline ends came to 13 bases. CDR3 length: 14 residues. CDR3 coding DNA: TGTGCCAGCGCCGAATACAGGGGCAATCAGCCCCAGCATTTT. It codes for CASAEYRGNQPQHF.

This chain joins TRBV19 and TRBJ2-1, with 8 bases identical to TRBD1. The junction had 3 bases not matched to a gene; V was cut back by 0 bases and J by 8 bases. The CDR3 totals 14 residues. Germline assignment: CDR1 LNHDA and CDR2 SQIVND (reference sequence). CDR3 residues: CASSIDLQGDEQFF. DNA for the CDR3: TGTGCCAGTAGTATAGATTTACAGGGGGATGAGCAGTTCTTC.

This clonotype was counted a few times. The gene calls are TRBV7-2 and TRBJ2-7, with TRBD1 matching over 9 bases. TRBJ2-5 matches the DNA end more closely, so the J call is doubtful. CDR1 and CDR2 from the germline V gene are SGHTA and FQGNSA. CDR3 size: 14 residues. In DNA form, the CDR3 reads TGTGCCAGCAGCTTAGGGACAGGGGTAGAGACCCAGTACTTC. This gives the protein CASSLGTGVETQYF.

This rearrangement joins TRBV6-2 or TRBV6-3 to TRBJ2-6; perhaps TRBD1 as D (6 bases). Between the trimmed V and J ends, which lost 6 bases and 0 bases, there was a span of 24 bases. The CDR3 consists of 20 residues. Germline V gene sequence: CDR1 MNHEY, CDR2 SVGEGT. CDR3: CASRPSPTGLDRSGANVLTF. CDR3 DNA: TGTGCCAGCAGACCCTCCCCGACAGGCCTAGACCGCTCTGGGGCCAACGTCCTGACTTTC.

This rearrangement joins TRBV7-6 to TRBJ1-5, with TRBD1 matching 12 bases. Germline-derived CDR1 and CDR2 are SGHVS and FNYEAQ. CDR3 size: 14 residues. Trimming took 10 bases from V and 6 from J; bases not matched to a gene: 7. This CDR3 reads CATSGTGGGQPQHF. As DNA, the CDR3 is TGTGCCACTTCCGGGACAGGGGGCGGTCAGCCCCAGCATTTT.

This clonotype was found a few times. The chain links TRBV20-1 to TRBJ1-5; D is unresolved. V lost 4 bases and J lost 7, with 14 bases in between. Per the germline V gene, CDR1 is DFQATT and CDR2 is SNEGSKA (reference sequence). CDR3 length: 13 amino acids. The CDR3 DNA reads as TGCAGTGCTAATCAAAATCTTGGCCAGCCCCAGCATTTT. Its protein product is CSANQNLGQPQHF.

This chain joins TRBV2 and TRBJ2-7, with TRBD1 matching over 7 bases. Germline CDR1 reads SNHLY; CDR2 reads FYNNEI. Trimming at V came to 4 bases and at J to 0 bases, leaving 6 bases not matched to a gene. The CDR3 contains 15 residues. CDR3 protein: CASSGTGQPSYEQYF. CDR3 in DNA: TGTGCCAGCAGTGGGACAGGACAGCCCTCCTACGAGCAGTACTTC.

The V gene is TRBV28, the J gene TRBJ2-5; 8 nucleotides agree with TRBD1. The V segment lost 6 bases and the J segment 2 bases; nucleotides outside the gene matches: 5. CDR1 is MDHEN and CDR2 is SYDVKM in the germline V gene. The CDR3 runs 14 residues. Here the CDR3 reads CASRSGTGQETQYF. The CDR3 DNA is TGTGCCAGCAGGTCCGGGACAGGACAAGAGACCCAGTACTTC.

Only one count was recorded for this clonotype. The J gene is TRBJ2-7, the V gene TRBV7-8; 7 bases agree with TRBD1. The CDR3 is made up of 13 amino acids. V was clipped by 5 bases and J by 2 bases; unmatched bases: 3. Germline lookup yields CDR1 SGHVS and CDR2 FQNEAQ. CDR3: CASSMQGAYEQYF. The CDR3 DNA sequence: TGTGCCAGCAGCATGCAGGGGGCCTACGAGCAGTACTTC.

The J gene is TRBJ1-4, the V gene TRBV1; TRBD1 is the table's D call and was not checked against the DNA. TRBV1 is a pseudogene locus. This CDR3 has 15 residues. The CDR3 sequence: CTSARDRGGCEKLFF. DNA for the CDR3: TGCACCAGCGCCCGGGACAGGGGGGGGTGTGAAAAACTGTTTTTT.

The chain carries TRBV6-5 and TRBJ2-1; D is unclear. V was cut by 0 bases and J by 6 bases, with 12 bases left in between. The CDR3 spans 15 residues. Germline CDR1 MNHEY, CDR2 SVGAGI. The CDR3 reads CASSYSIPVSNEQFF. The CDR3, as DNA: TGTGCCAGCAGTTACTCGATACCCGTGAGCAATGAGCAGTTCTTC.

CDR3 loop: CAISARTSGNTIYF. The CDR3 coding sequence is TGTGCCATCAGTGCCCGGACATCTGGAAACACCATATATTTT. V is TRBV10-3 and J is TRBJ1-3; possibly TRBD1 for D (5 bases). The CDR3 sequence is 14 residues long. The germline V gene has CDR1 ENHRY and CDR2 SYGVKD. Trimming removed 4 bases from V and 1 base from J, with 8 bases in between.

This clonotype was observed a single time. The DNA of the CDR3 is TGCAGTGCTACATATCTTGGGGGAGAAAGGGAGACCCAGTACTTC. Encoded protein: CSATYLGGERETQYF. The chain links TRBV20-1 to TRBJ2-5, with D perhaps assigned TRBD1 or TRBD2 (5 bases each). Looked up from germline, CDR1 is DFQATT and CDR2 is SNEGSKA (reference sequence). The V gene lost 4 bases and the J gene lost 5 bases, with 20 bases spanning the gap. This CDR3 is 15 amino acids long.

V gene TRBV11-2 combines with J gene TRBJ2-7; D perhaps matches TRBD1 (6 bases). The length of the CDR3 is 14 residues. Germline V gene lookup returns CDR1 SGHAT and CDR2 FQNNGV. V was trimmed by 6 bases and J by 6 bases, leaving 18 bases between them. CDR3 sequence (DNA): TGTGCCAGCAGGGGGGCAGGGTCGGGTCGCGAGCAGTACTTC. It specifies CASRGAGSGREQYF. The full variable domain, completed using reference TRBV11-2 and TRBJ2-7, is EAGVAQSPRYKIIEKRQSVAFWCNPISGHATLYWYQQILGQGPKLLIQFQNNGVVDDSQLPKDRFSAERLKGVDSTLKIQPAKLEDSAVYLCASRGAGSGREQYFGPGTRLTVT.